These 32 T cell receptor beta chains were sequenced from one sample in a study of blood T cell repertoires in COVID-19. The data were produced by immunoSEQ multiplex PCR, yet TCRdb's version contains in-frame clones alone and is incomplete. The data show around 110,000 clones, over 80% seen once. Source material: peripheral blood. Receptors were obtained from a woman aged 70-85 years with acute or convalescent COVID-19.

The J gene is TRBJ1-5, the V gene TRBV3-1 (or the pseudogene TRBV3-2); no definite D call. Trimming pared 1 base from V and 7 bases from J, leaving 14 bases between. Germline V gene sequence: CDR1 LGHDT, CDR2 YNNKEL (reference sequence). The CDR3 length is 15 residues. The CDR3, as DNA: TGTGCCAGCAGCCAAGGGAACCAACCCGGGCAGCCCCAGCATTTT. As protein: CASSQGNQPGQPQHF.

The chain carries TRBV28 and TRBJ2-3; D is unclear. Trimming removed 4 bases at V and 3 bases at J, with 11 bases between. The CDR3 contains 14 residues. Germline V gene data show CDR1 as MDHEN and CDR2 as SYDVKM. This CDR3 is CASSSARLTDTQYF. The CDR3 bases are TGTGCCAGCAGTTCGGCGAGACTGACAGATACGCAGTATTTT.

The chain has TRBV11-3 and TRBJ2-7, with TRBD2 identical over 8 bases. The CDR3 spans 15 residues. V lost 1 base to trimming and J lost 2 bases; unmatched junction nucleotides: 4. Germline CDR1 SGHNT, CDR2 YENEEA. The CDR3 coding sequence is TGTGCCAGCAGCTTAGGAGCGGGGGATACCTACGAGCAGTACTTC. Its protein product is CASSLGAGDTYEQYF. Full variable domain (missing parts from reference TRBV11-3 and TRBJ2-7): EAGVVQSPRYKIIEKKQPVAFWCNPISGHNTLYWYLQNLGQGPELLIRYENEEAVDDSQLPKDRFSAERLKGVDSTLKIQPAELGDSAVYLCASSLGAGDTYEQYFGPGTRLTVT.

This chain uses TRBV3-1 (or the pseudogene TRBV3-2) with TRBJ1-2; the D gene is possibly TRBD1 (6 bases). CDR1 and CDR2 from the germline V gene are LGHDT and YNNKEL (reference sequence). With 0 bases removed from V and 4 bases from J, the gap between germline ends came to 9 bases. This CDR3 comprises 14 residues. CDR3 DNA sequence: TGTGCCAGCAGCCAAGATAGGGGGTCCTATGGCTACACCTTC. Residues: CASSQDRGSYGYTF.

This chain connects TRBV2 to TRBJ2-2; D might be TRBD1 (5 bases). V was pared by 6 bases and J by 0 bases, with 11 bases between. The CDR3 is 15 residues long. The V gene's germline CDR1 is SNHLY and CDR2 FYNNEI. In nucleotides, the CDR3 is TGTGCCAGCAGCCCGGACAATACGAACACCGGGGAGCTGTTTTTT. This sequence encodes CASSPDNTNTGELFF.

The chain joins TRBV7-8 to TRBJ1-3; possibly TRBD1 for D (5 bases). With 0 bases removed from V and 0 bases from J, the gap between germline ends came to 12 bases. Germline CDR1 SGHVS, CDR2 FQNEAQ. The CDR3 is 17 amino acids. The CDR3 sequence: CASSLALQARSGNTIYF. Here the CDR3 DNA reads TGTGCCAGCAGCTTAGCGTTACAGGCGCGCTCTGGAAACACCATATATTTT.

This clone turned up a few times. The V gene is TRBV20-1, the J gene TRBJ2-1, with D unresolved. The germline V gene encodes CDR1 DFQATT and CDR2 SNEGSKA (reference sequence). V lost 5 bases and J 5 bases, leaving 4 bases between the germline ends. CDR3 length: 10 residues. The CDR3 sequence: CSALHNEQFF. In nucleotides, the CDR3 is TGCAGTGCTCTTCACAATGAGCAGTTCTTC.

V gene TRBV19 combines with J gene TRBJ2-2; TRBD2 matches at 8 bases. CDR1 and CDR2 from the germline V gene are LNHDA and SQIVND (reference sequence). With V trimmed by 4 bases and J by 3 bases, 10 bases remained unmatched. The CDR3 runs to 17 residues. DNA for the CDR3: TGTGCCAGTAGTAAGGCTGGGCGGGGGGCCTACACCGGGGAGCTGTTTTTT. This translates into CASSKAGRGAYTGELFF.

The rearrangement uses TRBV6-6 and TRBJ2-2, with 12 bases aligning to TRBD2. Trimming at V came to 8 bases and at J to 4 bases, leaving 8 bases not matched to a gene. The CDR3 has 16 residues. The germline CDR1 and CDR2 sequences are MNHNY and SVGAGI (reference sequence). For the CDR3, the DNA is TGTGCCAGCTCAGCGACGGGACTAGCGGGCACCGGGGAGCTGTTTTTT. As protein: CASSATGLAGTGELFF.

The rearrangement links TRBV5-1 to TRBJ1-4; 11 nucleotides match TRBD1. The CDR3 is 16 amino acids. The germline gives CDR1 SGHRS, CDR2 YFSETQ. With 2 bases clipped from V and 8 bases from J, the junction kept 8 bases outside the gene matches. CDR3: CASSLDGTGGKEKLFF. The CDR3 DNA reads as TGCGCCAGCAGCTTAGACGGGACAGGGGGGAAAGAAAAACTGTTTTTT.

The V and J genes are TRBV12-5 and TRBJ1-6; 9 nucleotides align to TRBD1. Germline V gene lookup returns CDR1 LGHNT and CDR2 FRNRAP. The J segment lost 6 bases and the V segment lost 7 bases, leaving 7 bases of the junction unmatched. The CDR3 totals 15 residues. CDR3 in amino acids: CASALTGGRNSPLHF. The DNA of the CDR3 is TGTGCTAGTGCCCTCACAGGGGGCCGTAATTCACCCCTCCACTTT.

The V call is TRBV7-2, the J call TRBJ2-7; 7 bases line up with TRBD2. The CDR3 contains 16 residues. V dropped 5 bases and J dropped 0; count of bases not matched to a gene: 10. From germline, CDR1 is SGHTA and CDR2 FQGNSA. The CDR3 bases are TGTGCCAGCAGCCCTTTTGGGGGGGTTGGCTCCTACGAGCAGTACTTC. Protein product: CASSPFGGVGSYEQYF.

This clone has only one observation. The chain is built from TRBV5-8 and TRBJ1-6; possibly TRBD1 for D (6 bases). V was cut by 0 bases and J by 8 bases, with 21 bases left in between. Germline CDR1 and CDR2: SGHTS and YDEGEE. This CDR3 has 18 residues. DNA of the CDR3: TGTGCCAGCAGCTTGGTTCAGGGGATAGGCTTGTTGGATTCACCCCTCCACTTT. Amino acids: CASSLVQGIGLLDSPLHF.

This clone was counted a few times. This chain joins TRBV5-1 and TRBJ2-7; weak D call: TRBD1 (6 bases). Per germline, CDR1 SGHRS and CDR2 YFSETQ. The CDR3 loop spans 13 amino acids. V shed 2 bases and J shed 2 bases, with 8 bases lying between them. The DNA of the CDR3 is TGCGCCAGCAGCTTACAGGGAACCTACGAGCAGTACTTC. It specifies CASSLQGTYEQYF.

The chain couples TRBV19 to TRBJ1-1; 9 bases are shared with TRBD1. V lost 4 bases and J lost 3; bases outside the gene matches: 9. Germline values: CDR1 LNHDA, CDR2 SQIVND (reference sequence). CDR3 length: 16 amino acids. The DNA for the CDR3 is TGTGCCAGTAGTAGGGGACAGGGTCCTAGGTACACTGAAGCTTTCTTT. Translating gives CASSRGQGPRYTEAFF.

In this sample, this clone turned up once. The chain links TRBV2 to TRBJ1-1; D possibly corresponds to TRBD1 (5 bases). V gave up 6 bases and J gave up 4 bases, with 15 bases separating them. The CDR3 is 14 residues long. Germline-derived CDR1 and CDR2 are SNHLY and FYNNEI. CDR3 protein: CASRRRGTITEAFF. CDR3 nucleotide sequence: TGTGCCAGCAGGCGACGCGGGACGATCACTGAAGCTTTCTTT.

This clone was counted a few times. The chain carries TRBV9 and TRBJ1-1; 7 bases map to TRBD1. The CDR3 contains 15 residues. Germline lookup yields CDR1 SGDLS and CDR2 YYNGEE. Trimming removed 2 bases from V and 1 base from J; junction bases left unmatched: 5. The CDR3 here is CASSVGWTGNTEAFF. CDR3 sequence (DNA): TGTGCCAGCAGCGTGGGCTGGACAGGGAACACTGAAGCTTTCTTT.

V gene TRBV9 combines with J gene TRBJ2-1; 9 nucleotides line up with TRBD2. The CDR3 contains 15 residues. J lost 7 bases, V lost 4 bases, and 9 bases had no gene match. The V gene's germline CDR1 is SGDLS and CDR2 YYNGEE. In DNA form, the CDR3 reads TGTGCCAGCAGCTACCGAGCGGGGGGCGCGAATGAGCAGTTCTTC. Amino acid sequence: CASSYRAGGANEQFF.

The chain is built from TRBV5-4 and TRBJ2-3, with 7 bases fitting TRBD1. The CDR3 extends over 13 amino acids. Per germline, CDR1 SGHNT and CDR2 YYREEE (reference sequence). The J segment lost 5 bases and the V segment lost 1 base, leaving 1 base of the junction unmatched. CDR3 amino acids: CASSLWDRDTQYF. The CDR3 DNA reads as TGTGCCAGCAGCTTGTGGGACAGAGATACGCAGTATTTT.

The chain links TRBV28 to TRBJ1-2; 10 nucleotides align to TRBD1. Germline V gene lookup returns CDR1 MDHEN and CDR2 SYDVKM. The CDR3 loop spans 21 amino acids. V lost 5 bases and J lost 4; bases outside the gene matches: 25. The CDR3 coding sequence is TGTGCCAGCAGTACCCCTAAGGGGTGGGGACAGGGGCTCCACCACACCTATGGCTACACCTTC. Its protein product is CASSTPKGWGQGLHHTYGYTF.

This chain joins TRBV28 and TRBJ1-6; no reliable D call. The V and J ends lost 5 bases and 7 bases respectively, with 6 bases between them. CDR3 length equals 12 residues. Germline values: CDR1 MDHEN, CDR2 SYDVKM. CDR3 sequence reads: CASSTGNSPLHF. In DNA, the CDR3 is TGTGCCAGCAGTACGGGAAATTCACCCCTCCACTTT.

The rearrangement joins TRBV4-1 to TRBJ2-7; D is perhaps TRBD1 (5 bases). The V gene's germline CDR1 is MGHRA and CDR2 YSYEKL. The ends were cut back, 1 base at V and 6 bases at J, with 7 bases in the middle. The CDR3 contains 12 residues. This chain's CDR3 is CASSQVRAEQYF. The CDR3 DNA is TGCGCCAGCAGCCAAGTCAGGGCCGAGCAGTACTTC.

The chain carries TRBV19 and TRBJ2-3; 13 bases agree with TRBD2. This CDR3 region has 20 residues. V gave up 3 bases and J gave up 3 bases; unmatched junction bases: 15. Germline values: CDR1 LNHDA, CDR2 SQIVND (reference sequence). The CDR3 DNA sequence: TGTGCCAGTAGTATGTTGTTCCTCCCCGGGACTAGCGGGAAAACAGATACGCAGTATTTT. Translating gives CASSMLFLPGTSGKTDTQYF.

The chain couples TRBV11-1 to TRBJ2-5; the match to TRBD1 covers 9 bases. J lost 9 bases, V lost 2 bases, and 7 bases had no gene match. Per the germline V gene, CDR1 is SGHAT and CDR2 is FQDESV (reference sequence). The CDR3 runs to 14 residues. Here the CDR3 reads CASSLNRQGEAQYF. As DNA, the CDR3 is TGTGCCAGCAGCTTAAACAGACAGGGGGAGGCCCAGTACTTC.

The V gene is TRBV11-3, the J gene TRBJ2-1, with TRBD1 identical over 9 bases. V dropped 5 bases and J dropped 8; count of bases not matched to a gene: 10. CDR1 SGHNT and CDR2 YENEEA come from the germline V gene. The CDR3 spans 15 residues. CDR3 DNA: TGTGCCAGCAGCACATCACAGGGGGCTTTCCATGAGCAGTTCTTC. Amino acid sequence: CASSTSQGAFHEQFF.

The chain carries TRBV21-1 and TRBJ2-1; the D call TRBD2 from the table was never checked on the DNA. TRBV21-1 is given as a pseudogene. CDR3 length: 18 residues. Written as DNA, the CDR3 is TGTGCCAGCAGCTGTCCCGGGACTAGCGGGGGGAGGGAAAATGAGCAGTTCTTC. Translation gives CASSCPGTSGGRENEQFF.

This chain joins TRBV3-1 (or the pseudogene TRBV3-2) and TRBJ2-1, with a tentative D call TRBD1 (5 bases). Germline V gene lookup returns CDR1 LGHDT and CDR2 YNNKEL (reference sequence). V was shortened by 0 bases and J by 14 bases, with 23 bases between the two germline ends. This CDR3 region has 16 residues. CDR3 DNA sequence: TGTGCCAGCAGCCAAGATCCTCGGAAAAGGGTAGGGGTAAAGTTCTTC. Translated: CASSQDPRKRVGVKFF.

The chain links TRBV3-1 (or the pseudogene TRBV3-2) to TRBJ1-4, with D possibly matching TRBD1 (6 bases). Trimming removed 2 bases from V and 4 bases from J, with 14 bases in between. Germline assignment: CDR1 LGHDT and CDR2 YNNKEL (reference sequence). This CDR3 has 16 residues. Written as DNA, the CDR3 is TGTGCCAGCAGCCAAAGGGGGTCAGGGAGTAATGAAAAACTGTTTTTT. It specifies CASSQRGSGSNEKLFF.

The chain has TRBV5-1 and TRBJ1-2; the match to TRBD1 covers 9 bases. The ends lost 5 bases at V and 7 bases at J; junction bases unmatched: 6. The CDR3 contains 13 residues. CDR1 is SGHRS and CDR2 is YFSETQ in the germline V gene. Here the CDR3 DNA reads TGCGCCAGCAGTCAACAGGGGGCCCGTGGCTACACCTTC. Translation gives CASSQQGARGYTF.

The chain carries TRBV6-5 and TRBJ1-5; 7 bases match TRBD1. V lost 6 bases to trimming and J lost 0 bases; unmatched junction nucleotides: 5. This CDR3 spans 15 amino acids. From germline, CDR1 is MNHEY and CDR2 SVGAGI. The CDR3 DNA follows: TGTGCCAGCAGCCCCGGGACAGATAGCAATCAGCCCCAGCATTTT. Amino acids: CASSPGTDSNQPQHF.

This chain's CDR3 is CASSYSPDSLNTEAFF. The CDR3 region has the DNA TGTGCCAGCAGTTACTCCCCGGACAGCTTGAACACTGAAGCTTTCTTT. This sequence joins TRBV6-8 and TRBJ1-1, with D possibly matching TRBD1 (6 bases). The germline gives CDR1 MNHGY, CDR2 SAAAGT. The V gene lost 0 bases and the J gene lost 0 bases, with 11 bases spanning the gap. This CDR3 has 16 amino acids.

The chain couples TRBV15 to TRBJ1-2, with unresolved D. V shed 3 bases and J shed 8 bases, with 13 bases lying between them. CDR3 length: 13 amino acids. The V gene's germline CDR1 is LNHNV and CDR2 YYDKDF (reference sequence). This chain's CDR3 is CATSRGGFGGYTF. The CDR3 DNA is TGTGCCACCAGCAGGGGAGGGTTTGGAGGCTACACCTTC.